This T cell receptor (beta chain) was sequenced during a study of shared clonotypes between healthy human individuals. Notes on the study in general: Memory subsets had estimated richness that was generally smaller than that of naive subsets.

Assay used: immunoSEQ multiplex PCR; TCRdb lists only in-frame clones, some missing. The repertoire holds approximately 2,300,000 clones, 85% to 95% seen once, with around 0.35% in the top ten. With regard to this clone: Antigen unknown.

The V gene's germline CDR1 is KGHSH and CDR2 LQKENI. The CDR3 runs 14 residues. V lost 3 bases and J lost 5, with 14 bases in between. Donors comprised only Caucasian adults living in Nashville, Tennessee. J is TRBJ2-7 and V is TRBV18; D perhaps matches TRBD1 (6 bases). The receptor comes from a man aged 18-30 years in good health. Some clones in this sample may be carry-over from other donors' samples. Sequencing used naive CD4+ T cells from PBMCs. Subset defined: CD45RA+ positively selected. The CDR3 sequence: CASSPQQGVNEQYF. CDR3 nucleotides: TGTGCCAGCTCACCTCAACAGGGAGTGAACGAGCAGTACTTC.